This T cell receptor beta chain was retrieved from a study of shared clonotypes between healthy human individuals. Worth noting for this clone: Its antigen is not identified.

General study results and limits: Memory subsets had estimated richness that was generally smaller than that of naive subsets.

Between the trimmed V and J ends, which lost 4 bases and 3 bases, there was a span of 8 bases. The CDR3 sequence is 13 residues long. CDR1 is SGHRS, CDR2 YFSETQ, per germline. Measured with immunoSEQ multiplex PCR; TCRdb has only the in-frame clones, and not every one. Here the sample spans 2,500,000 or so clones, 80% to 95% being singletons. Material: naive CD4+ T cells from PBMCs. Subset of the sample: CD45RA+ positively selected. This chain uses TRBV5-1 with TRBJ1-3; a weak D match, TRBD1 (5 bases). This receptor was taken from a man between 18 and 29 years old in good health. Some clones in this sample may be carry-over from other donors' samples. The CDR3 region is CASSRGGGNTIYF. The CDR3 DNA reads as TGCGCCAGCAGCAGGGGTGGTGGAAACACCATATATTTT.